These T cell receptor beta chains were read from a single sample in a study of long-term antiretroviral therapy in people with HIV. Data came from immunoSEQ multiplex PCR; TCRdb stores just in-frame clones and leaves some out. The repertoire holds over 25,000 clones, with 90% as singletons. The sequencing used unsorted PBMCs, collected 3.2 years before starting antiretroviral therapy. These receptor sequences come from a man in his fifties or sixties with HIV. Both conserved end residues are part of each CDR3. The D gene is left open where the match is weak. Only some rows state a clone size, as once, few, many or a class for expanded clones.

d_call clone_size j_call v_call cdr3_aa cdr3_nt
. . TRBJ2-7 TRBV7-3 CASSPRGGSYEQYF TGTGCCAGCAGCCCCCGGGGTGGGTCCTACGAGCAGTACTTC
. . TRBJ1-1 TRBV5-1 CASSFLGTGNTEAFF TGCGCCAGCAGCTTCCTTGGGACGGGGAACACTGAAGCTTTCTTT
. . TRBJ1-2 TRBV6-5 CASSYSTGNYGYTF TGTGCCAGCAGTTACTCCACAGGGAACTATGGCTACACCTTC
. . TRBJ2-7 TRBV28 CATRSGGVSYEQYF TGTGCCACGAGGTCAGGGGGGGTCTCCTACGAGCAGTACTTC
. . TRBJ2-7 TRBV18 CASSPLAVSSREQYF TGTGCCAGCTCACCCCTAGCCGTAAGCTCCCGAGAGCAGTACTTC
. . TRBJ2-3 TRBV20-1 CSARQDTQYF TGCAGTGCTAGGCAAGATACGCAGTATTTT
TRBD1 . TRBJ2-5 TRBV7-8 CASSSRQGRETQYF TGTGCCAGCAGCTCTAGACAGGGGCGGGAGACCCAGTACTTC
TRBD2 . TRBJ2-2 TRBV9 CASSAGVSGRIVRTGELFF TGTGCCAGCAGCGCGGGGGTTAGCGGGAGAATCGTTAGGACCGGGGAGCTGTTTTTT
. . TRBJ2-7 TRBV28 CASSLVGDIYEQYF TGTGCCAGCAGTTTGGTAGGGGATATTTACGAGCAGTACTTC
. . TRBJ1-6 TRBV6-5 CASSRGWKNSPLHF TGTGCCAGCAGCCGAGGGTGGAAGAATTCACCCCTCCACTTT
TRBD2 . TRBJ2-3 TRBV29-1 CSVDPGGTDTQYF TGCAGCGTTGATCCGGGGGGGACAGATACGCAGTATTTT
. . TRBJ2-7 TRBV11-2 CASSFVGPYEQYF TGTGCCAGCAGCTTCGTCGGACCTTACGAGCAGTACTTC
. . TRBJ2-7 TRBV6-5 CASSKSGLSYEQYF TGTGCCAGCAGCAAAAGCGGGCTGTCCTACGAGCAGTACTTC
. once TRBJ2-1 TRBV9 CASSVGKNSGEQFF TGTGCCAGCAGCGTTGGGAAGAATAGCGGTGAGCAGTTCTTC
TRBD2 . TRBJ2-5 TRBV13 CASSLPTSGEETQYF TGTGCCAGCAGCCTCCCGACTAGCGGGGAAGAGACCCAGTACTTC
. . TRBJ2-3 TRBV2 CASTPTGLEGTDTQYF TGTGCCAGCACTCCCACGGGTCTAGAAGGCACAGATACGCAGTATTTT